Listed below are T cell receptor beta chains from one sample, sequenced in a study of T cell responses to AZD1222 COVID-19 vaccine. The protocol was immunoSEQ multiplex PCR, while the TCRdb copy is restricted to in-frame clones and leaves out a portion. The sample yields some 79,000 clones, roughly 88% seen once. Material: peripheral blood, obtained 28 days after the second AZD1222 dose. The receptors shown here come from an adult who received the AZD1222 COVID-19 vaccine. The CDR3 runs from the conserved cysteine through the conserved F or W. The D gene is left open where the match is weak. Expanded clones get a size class; other rows say once, few or many, or leave the size out.

V	size	D	J	DNA	CDR3
TRBV2	-	-	TRBJ1-2	TGTGCCAGCAGTGAAGATAACAGAGGCTACACCTTC	CASSEDNRGYTF
TRBV19	-	-	TRBJ2-5	TGTGCCAGTAGCGAACCCCGAGACTATGAGACCCAGTACTTC	CASSEPRDYETQYF
TRBV6-1	-	-	TRBJ2-1	TGTGCCAGCAGTGCTTTGCCCGGGCTCTCCCCCTACAATGAGCAGTTCTTC	CASSALPGLSPYNEQFF
TRBV28	-	-	TRBJ1-4	TGTGCCAGCAGTCCCCGTCCAGGGAATGAAAAACTGTTTTTT	CASSPRPGNEKLFF
TRBV10-3	-	-	TRBJ1-5	TGTGCCATCAGTGAGTACGGGGGGGACAATCAGCCCCAGCATTTT	CAISEYGGDNQPQHF
TRBV7-8	-	-	TRBJ1-2	TGTGCCAGCAGCTTATCCGACAGAATTTTTTATGGCTACACCTTC	CASSLSDRIFYGYTF
TRBV14	few	-	TRBJ1-5	TGTGCCAGCAGCCAAGATAGCCACCCTAGCTCCTATAGCAATCAGCCCCAGCATTTT	CASSQDSHPSSYSNQPQHF
TRBV28	-	-	TRBJ2-7	TGTGCCAGCAGTTTACGGGGGTGGCCCTACCACGAGCAGTACTTC	CASSLRGWPYHEQYF
TRBV7-2	-	TRBD1	TRBJ2-7	TGTGCCAGCAGCTTAGAAAGGGGGCCCAGTTCCGAGCAGTACTTC	CASSLERGPSSEQYF
TRBV5-8	-	TRBD1	TRBJ2-7	TGTGCCAGCAGCATCGGACAGGGTATATCGGAGTACGAGCAGTACTTC	CASSIGQGISEYEQYF